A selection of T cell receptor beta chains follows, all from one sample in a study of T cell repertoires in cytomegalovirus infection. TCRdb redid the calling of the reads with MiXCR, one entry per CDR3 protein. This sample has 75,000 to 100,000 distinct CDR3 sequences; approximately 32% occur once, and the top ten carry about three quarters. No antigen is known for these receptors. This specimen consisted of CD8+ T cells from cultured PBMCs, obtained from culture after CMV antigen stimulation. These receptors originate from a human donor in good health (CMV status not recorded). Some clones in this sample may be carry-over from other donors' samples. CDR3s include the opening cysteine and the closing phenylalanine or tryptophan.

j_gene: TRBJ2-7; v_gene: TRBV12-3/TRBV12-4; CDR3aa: CASSLRGPYEQYF
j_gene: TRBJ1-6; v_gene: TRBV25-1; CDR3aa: CASSETGNSPLHF
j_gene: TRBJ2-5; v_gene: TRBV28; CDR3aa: CASSAGTSGQETQYF
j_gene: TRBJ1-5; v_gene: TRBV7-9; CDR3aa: CASSLGQNQPQHF
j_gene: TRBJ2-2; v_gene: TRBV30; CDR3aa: CAWSRPGLAGVTNTGELFF
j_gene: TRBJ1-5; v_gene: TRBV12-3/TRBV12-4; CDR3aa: CASSSNQGSSNQPQHF
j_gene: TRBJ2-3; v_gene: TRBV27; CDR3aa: CASSPLWGSSTDTQYF
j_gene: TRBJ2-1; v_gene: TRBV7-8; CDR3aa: CASSLTSDEQFF
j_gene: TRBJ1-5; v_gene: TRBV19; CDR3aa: CASSTPGQPQHF
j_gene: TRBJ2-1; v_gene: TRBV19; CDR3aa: CASSISEVEQFF
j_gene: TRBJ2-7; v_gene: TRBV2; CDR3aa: CASSEGVNDEQYF
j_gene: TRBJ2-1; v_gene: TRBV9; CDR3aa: CASSSGASGGLEQFF
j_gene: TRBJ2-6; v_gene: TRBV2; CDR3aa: CASSPGAPGANVLTF
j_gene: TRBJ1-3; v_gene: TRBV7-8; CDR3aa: CASSPRDRGTLPYF
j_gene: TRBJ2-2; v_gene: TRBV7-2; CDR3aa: CASSLGFNTGELFF
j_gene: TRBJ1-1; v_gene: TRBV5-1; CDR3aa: CASSLAGMSTEAFF
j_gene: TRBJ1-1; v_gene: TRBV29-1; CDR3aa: CSVDAPTSTEAFF
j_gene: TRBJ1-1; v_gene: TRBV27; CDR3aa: CASSFLTGETEAFF
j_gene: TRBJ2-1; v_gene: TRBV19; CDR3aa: CASSITGTSGGGQFF
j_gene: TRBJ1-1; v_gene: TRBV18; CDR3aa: CASSSTGVTEAFF
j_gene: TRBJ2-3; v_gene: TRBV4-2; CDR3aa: CASSQDTLSGGDSTDTQYF
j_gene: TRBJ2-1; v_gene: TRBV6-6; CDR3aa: CASSYGGFNEQFF
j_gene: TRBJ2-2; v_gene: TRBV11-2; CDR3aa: CASSLVGAASGRSGGELFF
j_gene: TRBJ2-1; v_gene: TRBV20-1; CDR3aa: CSAPFGAGGEFYNEQFF